Shown below are 32 T cell receptor beta chains from a single sample sequenced in a study of T cell repertoires in cytomegalovirus infection (dated by TCRdb to about 2019). Sequencer: Illumina HiSeq 1500. TCRdb trimmed the raw reads at Q25, called clones with MiXCR and kept productive beta chains. Each CDR3 protein appears once, grouped with its most common genes and DNA. The sample includes hundreds of thousands of distinct CDR3 sequences, with 20% to 25% observed a single time. Roughly 8% of the sample belongs to the ten largest clones. Sequenced sample: CD8+ T cells from PBMCs. The receptors were gathered from a human donor in good health (CMV status not recorded). Some clones in this sample may be carry-over from other donors' samples.

This clonotype was found many times. This chain connects TRBV6-6 to TRBJ2-5, with TRBD2 matching 8 bases. The ends lost 6 bases at V and 5 bases at J; junction bases unmatched: 14. The CDR3 totals 16 residues. Germline CDR1 is MNHNY and CDR2 is SVGAGI (reference sequence). In DNA, the CDR3 is TGTGCCAGCAGGAGTCTTGACGGGGGGGCCCAGGAGACCCAGTACTTC. Encoded protein: CASRSLDGGAQETQYF.

The chain carries TRBV5-1 and TRBJ2-5, with 8 bases that match TRBD1. In germline, CDR1 is SGHRS, CDR2 YFSETQ. Trimming took 5 bases from V and 2 from J; bases not matched to a gene: 11. The CDR3 consists of 16 residues. CDR3 nucleotide sequence: TGCGCCAGCAGGGGGACAGGCGCCACCTTGCAAGAGACCCAGTACTTC. Amino acid sequence: CASRGTGATLQETQYF.

CDR3: CAISESFRGYEQYF. The CDR3 DNA sequence: TGTGCCATCAGTGAGTCATTCAGGGGCTACGAGCAGTACTTC. The V call is TRBV10-3, the J call TRBJ2-7, with D possibly matching TRBD1 (6 bases). This CDR3 comprises 14 residues. CDR1 and CDR2 (germline): ENHRY, SYGVKD. The V gene lost 0 bases and the J gene lost 3 bases, with 9 bases spanning the gap.

In this sample, this clonotype turned up many times. The rearrangement links TRBV7-2 to TRBJ2-7; D gene unclear. Germline V lookup: CDR1 SGHTA, CDR2 FQGNSA. V was clipped by 2 bases and J by 5 bases, with 4 bases between them. The CDR3 contains 11 residues. The DNA for the CDR3 is TGTGCCAGCAGCTTAATCCACGAGCAGTACTTC. Encoded protein: CASSLIHEQYF.

This clonotype was observed a few times. This chain uses TRBV10-2 with TRBJ2-7; TRBD1 matches at 7 bases. After removal of 5 bases from V and 0 bases from J, the junction contained 7 bases not matched to a gene. The CDR3 has 15 amino acids. Germline CDR1 WSHSY, CDR2 SAAADI. CDR3 in amino acids: CASSRDSMSSYEQYF. As DNA, the CDR3 is TGCGCCAGCAGTCGGGACAGTATGAGCTCCTACGAGCAGTACTTC.

This clonotype was seen only a few times. The rearrangement uses TRBV2 and TRBJ1-2; 7 nucleotides match TRBD1. Trimming cost V 8 bases and J 3 bases; bases outside gene matches: 6. The CDR3 sequence is 13 residues long. Germline CDR1 reads SNHLY; CDR2 reads FYNNEI. The DNA of the CDR3 is TGTGCCAGCCCGAGACAGGGTGACTATGGCTACACCTTC. Residues: CASPRQGDYGYTF. Together with reference TRBV2 and TRBJ1-2, the CDR3 gives the full variable domain: EPEVTQTPSHQVTQMGQEVILRCVPISNHLYFYWYRQILGQKVEFLVSFYNNEISEKSEIFDDQFSVERPDGSNFTLKIRSTKLEDSAMYFCASPRQGDYGYTFGSGTRLTVV.

V usage is TRBV28 and J usage is TRBJ2-3; 14 nucleotides match TRBD2. Germline assignment: CDR1 MDHEN and CDR2 SYDVKM. The J segment lost 4 bases and the V segment lost 6 bases, leaving 15 bases of the junction unmatched. The CDR3 runs 19 residues. The CDR3 region has the DNA TGTGCCAGCAGCCACGTCCCGGGACTAGCGGGGGATTGGTCAGATACGCAGTATTTT. Its protein is CASSHVPGLAGDWSDTQYF.

This clonotype has just a few counts. The CDR3 here is CASSPGTIGYTF. The CDR3 DNA follows: TGTGCCAGTAGTCCCGGGACAATTGGCTACACCTTC. The chain is built from TRBV19 and TRBJ1-2, with D possibly TRBD1 on 6 matching bases. V lost 5 bases, J lost 7 bases, and 11 bases lay in between. From germline, CDR1 is LNHDA and CDR2 SQIVND (reference sequence). CDR3 length: 12 amino acids.

This clonotype was detected ten times or more. The chain employs TRBV7-2 and TRBJ2-7; D is undetermined. The CDR3 is made up of 13 amino acids. Per the germline V gene, CDR1 is SGHTA and CDR2 is FQGNSA. Trimming left V 1 base short and J 6 bases short, with 10 bases between. CDR3 sequence reads: CASSLGTGSEQYF. In DNA form, the CDR3 reads TGTGCCAGCAGCTTAGGCACGGGCTCCGAGCAGTACTTC.

J is TRBJ1-1 and V is TRBV12-3 or TRBV12-4, with TRBD1 as a possible D gene (6 bases). V gave up 6 bases and J gave up 3 bases, with 11 bases separating them. CDR3 length equals 13 residues. Here the CDR3 DNA reads TGTGCCAGCAGCCGTGGACAGTACACTGAAGCTTTCTTT. As protein: CASSRGQYTEAFF.

This chain links TRBV28 with TRBJ2-5; D uncertain. Germline values: CDR1 MDHEN, CDR2 SYDVKM. The CDR3 is 16 amino acids. The V gene lost 6 bases and the J gene lost 1 base, with 18 bases spanning the gap. CDR3 sequence reads: CASSPPRPTRQETQYF. The CDR3 DNA reads TGTGCCAGCAGCCCCCCGAGACCGACCCGCCAAGAGACCCAGTACTTC.

A remark on this clonotype: The junction shows a germline mismatch at one end, possibly a read error. The chain has TRBV9 and TRBJ1-1; 9 nucleotides align to TRBD1. The CDR3 extends over 16 amino acids. CDR1 and CDR2 (germline): SGDLS, YYNGEE. The CDR3 sequence: CASSAGGTGRNTEAFF. The DNA for the CDR3 is TGTGCCAGTAGCGCTGGGGGGACAGGGCGGAACACTGAAGCTTTCTTT. Variable domain in full (rest from reference TRBV9 and TRBJ1-1): DSGVTQTPKHLITATGQRVTLRCSPRSGDLSVYWYQQSLDQGLQFLIQYYNGEERAKGNILERFSAQQFPDLHSELNLSSLELGDSALYFCASSAGGTGRNTEAFFGQGTRLTVV.

V and J are TRBV13 and TRBJ2-7, with 10 bases lining up with TRBD2. V dropped 0 bases and J dropped 6; count of bases not matched to a gene: 8. Germline CDR1 and CDR2: PRHDT and FYEKMQ (reference sequence). This CDR3 has 16 amino acids. CDR3 nucleotides: TGTGCCAGCAGCTTAGGTGGTAGCGGGGGGCCTTCCGAGCAGTACGTC. Amino acid sequence: CASSLGGSGGPSEQYV.

This chain links TRBV7-9 with TRBJ2-7; a weak D match, TRBD2 (6 bases). CDR3 length: 13 amino acids. The V gene's germline CDR1 is SEHNR and CDR2 FQNEAQ (reference sequence). V was shortened by 4 bases and J by 5 bases, with 12 bases between the two germline ends. In DNA form, the CDR3 reads TGTGCCAGCAGCTACCCCGGGAGTGACGAGCAGTACGTC. This sequence encodes CASSYPGSDEQYV.

This clonotype was recorded at least ten times. The DNA of the CDR3 is TGTGCCAGCAGCTTCATACCTCGGCCGGTAGAGAACACTGAAGCTTTCTTT. This translates into CASSFIPRPVENTEAFF. The rearrangement links TRBV7-8 to TRBJ1-1; no clear D. With 3 bases removed from V and 1 base from J, the gap between germline ends came to 18 bases. Germline loops: CDR1 SGHVS, CDR2 FQNEAQ. The CDR3 is 17 residues long.

The genes are TRBV6-5 and TRBJ2-2; possible D gene TRBD2, 5 bases. The CDR3 spans 14 residues. Trimming stripped 2 bases from V and 6 bases from J, with 10 bases between. Germline V gives CDR1 MNHEY, CDR2 SVGAGI. In DNA, the CDR3 is TGTGCCAGCAGTTACGGACTCACGTCCGGGGAGCTGTTTTTT. This codes for CASSYGLTSGELFF.

Only a few counts were recorded for this clonotype. This chain links TRBV14 with TRBJ1-5; D possibly corresponds to TRBD1 (5 bases). V was shortened by 4 bases and J by 9 bases, with 13 bases between the two germline ends. Per the germline V gene, CDR1 is SGHDN and CDR2 is FVKESK. CDR3 size: 13 residues. Here the CDR3 DNA reads TGTGCCAGCAGCCCCGGTAGAAGGGGGCCCCAGCATTTT. Protein product: CASSPGRRGPQHF. Filled out from reference TRBV14 and TRBJ1-5, the complete variable domain reads EAGVTQFPSHSVIEKGQTVTLRCDPISGHDNLYWYRRVMGKEIKFLLHFVKESKQDESGMPNNRFLAERTGGTYSTLKVQPAELEDSGVYFCASSPGRRGPQHFGDGTRLSIL.

The J gene is TRBJ2-2, the V gene TRBV27; D might be TRBD1 (5 bases). Germline V gene data show CDR1 as MNHEY and CDR2 as SMNVEV (reference sequence). V gave up 7 bases and J gave up 3 bases, with 15 bases separating them. The CDR3 consists of 15 residues. The CDR3 reads CASNPLGQYTGELFF. The CDR3, as DNA: TGTGCCAGCAACCCCCTGGGGCAATACACCGGGGAGCTGTTTTTT.

The rearrangement links TRBV6-8 to TRBJ2-7, with D maybe TRBD1 (6 bases). There are 13 residues in the CDR3. Germline V gives CDR1 MNHGY, CDR2 SAAAGT. The V end lost 10 bases, the J end lost 3 bases, and 16 bases lay between the germline ends. CDR3 nucleotide sequence: TGTGCCAACACCTCTGGGGGCTGCTACGAGCAGTACGTC. Amino acids: CANTSGGCYEQYV.

This clonotype was counted at least ten times. Sequence at one end of the junction differs from germline and may be a read error. The rearrangement uses TRBV7-2 and TRBJ1-5; 7 bases align to TRBD1. CDR3 length equals 14 residues. Germline-derived CDR1 and CDR2 are SGHTA and FQGNSA. The CDR3 coding sequence is TGTGCCAGCAGCTTAGCAGGGGGCAAACAGCCCCAGCATTTT. Its translation is CASSLAGGKQPQHF.

This chain links TRBV13 with TRBJ1-2; D is possibly TRBD1 (6 bases). Germline-derived CDR1 and CDR2 are PRHDT and FYEKMQ (reference sequence). This CDR3 is 13 amino acids long. V lost 4 bases and J 8 bases, leaving 14 bases between the germline ends. The CDR3 DNA reads as TGTGCCAGCAGCTCCCGGGGGGCACGAGGCTACACCTTC. As protein: CASSSRGARGYTF.

The sample holds many counts of this clonotype. The V and J genes are TRBV6-1 and TRBJ2-1, with a weak D call TRBD1 (5 bases). CDR3 size: 14 residues. The germline CDR1 and CDR2 sequences are MNHNS and SASEGT. The V gene lost 6 bases and the J gene lost 2 bases, with 11 bases spanning the gap. This CDR3 reads CASSKGATYNEQFF. DNA of the CDR3: TGTGCCAGCAGCAAAGGGGCTACCTACAATGAGCAGTTCTTC.

A word on this clonotype: A junction end diverges from the germline sequence, so it may reflect a read error. The chain employs TRBV5-1 and TRBJ2-5; no firm D call. Germline lookup yields CDR1 SGHRS and CDR2 YFSETQ. The CDR3 spans 16 residues. CDR3 amino acids: CASSNLDQTNQETLYF. CDR3 DNA: TGCGCCAGCAGTAACCTGGACCAAACTAACCAAGAGACCCTGTACTTC.

This clonotype was detected many times. V and J are TRBV7-2 and TRBJ2-2; no firm D call. In germline, CDR1 is SGHTA, CDR2 FQGNSA. The CDR3 sequence is 15 residues long. The ends were cut back, 3 bases at V and 5 bases at J, with 13 bases in the middle. This CDR3 is CASSFIDPFTGELFF. DNA for the CDR3: TGTGCCAGCAGCTTTATCGACCCGTTTACCGGGGAGCTGTTTTTT.

As concerns this clonotype: A much larger clonotype is one base distant, so this may be a read error. The CDR3 region has the DNA TGTGCCAACAGCCCAAAGACAGGGTATAATGAAAAACTGTTTTTT. Amino acids: CANSPKTGYNEKLFF. The chain links TRBV7-6 to TRBJ1-4; 7 bases line up with TRBD1. This CDR3 is 15 amino acids long. Germline V lookup: CDR1 SGHVS, CDR2 FNYEAQ.

This clonotype was counted at least ten times. The chain is built from TRBV4-1 and TRBJ2-3, with TRBD2 matching over 12 bases. From germline, CDR1 is MGHRA and CDR2 YSYEKL. There are 17 residues in the CDR3. The ends lost 3 bases at V and 0 bases at J; junction bases unmatched: 4. For the CDR3, the DNA is TGCGCCAGCAGCCACCCCGGGACTAGCGGGAGCACAGATACGCAGTATTTT. It encodes CASSHPGTSGSTDTQYF.

The table lists this clonotype with many counts. The CDR3 DNA reads as TGTGCCAGCAGAGGATTCGGGACGGGCGGGGAGCTGTTTTTT. This encodes CASRGFGTGGELFF. The chain carries TRBV6-5 and TRBJ2-2; either TRBD1 or TRBD2 may fit D (5 bases each). Trimming took off 6 bases at V and 7 bases at J, with 15 bases between the two ends. CDR1 and CDR2 from the germline V gene are MNHEY and SVGAGI. This CDR3 region has 14 residues.

Concerning this clonotype: Being one base from a much bigger clone, this may be a read error. The chain is built from TRBV7-9 and TRBJ2-6, with 10 bases that match TRBD1. The CDR3 is made up of 15 amino acids. Germline V gene data show CDR1 as SEHNR and CDR2 as FQNEAQ (reference sequence). V lost 5 bases to trimming and J lost 2 bases; unmatched junction nucleotides: 0. CDR3 DNA sequence: TGTGCCAGCAGCGACAGGGGGCCTGGGGCCAACGTCCTGACTTTC. Its protein product is CASSDRGPGANVLTF.

The rearrangement uses TRBV6-2 or TRBV6-3 and TRBJ2-7; D ambiguous. The germline V and J ends were trimmed by 0 bases and 5 bases, with 11 bases remaining between them. The CDR3 is 14 residues long. From germline, CDR1 is MNHEY and CDR2 SVGEGT. The DNA for the CDR3 is TGTGCCAGCAGTTACTCGATGAAGTTAAACGAGCAGTACGTC. It codes for CASSYSMKLNEQYV.

The rearrangement links TRBV20-1 to TRBJ1-6; 7 bases agree with TRBD1. Per the germline V gene, CDR1 is DFQATT and CDR2 is SNEGSKA (reference sequence). CDR3 length: 16 residues. J gave up 0 bases and V 3 bases, and 5 bases lay outside the gene matches. DNA of the CDR3: TGCAGTGCTAGGGAAACAGGGGACTCCTATAATTCACCCCTCCACTTT. It translates to CSARETGDSYNSPLHF.

The chain carries TRBV7-2 and TRBJ2-1, with D possibly TRBD2 on 6 matching bases. V lost 0 bases, J lost 4 bases, and 13 bases lay in between. This CDR3 comprises 16 residues. The germline CDR1 and CDR2 sequences are SGHTA and FQGNSA. The CDR3 loop reads CASSLAPRGWYNEQFF. CDR3 nucleotide sequence: TGTGCCAGCAGCTTAGCGCCCCGGGGGTGGTACAATGAGCAGTTCTTC.

This clonotype occurred many times. The V and J genes are TRBV19 and TRBJ2-3; TRBD1 matches at 7 bases. V shed 4 bases, J shed 8 bases, and the junction held 3 bases outside the gene matches. The CDR3 has 12 residues. Germline CDR1 LNHDA, CDR2 SQIVND (reference sequence). The CDR3 is CASSTRQGTQYF. Written as DNA, the CDR3 is TGTGCCAGTAGTACACGACAGGGTACGCAGTATTTT.